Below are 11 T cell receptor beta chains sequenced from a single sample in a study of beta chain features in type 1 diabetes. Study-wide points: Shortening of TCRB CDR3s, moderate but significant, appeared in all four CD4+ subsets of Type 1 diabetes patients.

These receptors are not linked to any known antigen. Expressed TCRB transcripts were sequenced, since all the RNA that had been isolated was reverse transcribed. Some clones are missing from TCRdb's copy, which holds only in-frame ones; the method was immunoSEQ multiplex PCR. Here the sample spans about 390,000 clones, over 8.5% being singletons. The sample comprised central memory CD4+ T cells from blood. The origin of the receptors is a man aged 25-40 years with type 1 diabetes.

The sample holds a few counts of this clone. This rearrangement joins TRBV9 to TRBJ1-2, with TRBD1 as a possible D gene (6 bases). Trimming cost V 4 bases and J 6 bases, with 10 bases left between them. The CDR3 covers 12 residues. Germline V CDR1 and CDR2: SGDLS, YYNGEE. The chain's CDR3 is CASSSQGNGYTF. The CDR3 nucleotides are TGTGCCAGCAGCTCCCAGGGGAATGGCTACACCTTC.

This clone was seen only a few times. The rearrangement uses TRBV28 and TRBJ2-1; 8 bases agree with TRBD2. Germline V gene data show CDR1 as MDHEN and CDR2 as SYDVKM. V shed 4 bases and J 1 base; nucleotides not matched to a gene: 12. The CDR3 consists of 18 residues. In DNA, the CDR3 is TGTGCCAGCAGTTACACAGGCGGGGGGTTTGGGTCCTACAATGAGCAGTTCTTC. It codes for CASSYTGGGFGSYNEQFF. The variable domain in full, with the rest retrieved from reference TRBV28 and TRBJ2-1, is DVKVTQSSRYLVKRTGEKVFLECVQDMDHENMFWYRQDPGLGLRLIYFSYDVKMKEKGDIPEGYSVSREKKERFSLILESASTNQTSMYLCASSYTGGGFGSYNEQFFGPGTRLTVL.

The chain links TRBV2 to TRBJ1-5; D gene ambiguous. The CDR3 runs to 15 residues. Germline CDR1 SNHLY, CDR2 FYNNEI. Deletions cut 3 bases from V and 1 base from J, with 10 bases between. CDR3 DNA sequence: TGTGCCAGCAGTGAGGCCTCACGGAGCAATCAGCCCCAGCATTTT. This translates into CASSEASRSNQPQHF.

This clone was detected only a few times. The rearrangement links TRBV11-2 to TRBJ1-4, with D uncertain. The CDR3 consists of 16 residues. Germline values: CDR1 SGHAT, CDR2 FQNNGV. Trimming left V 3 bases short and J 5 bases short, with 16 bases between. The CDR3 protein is CASSLAPHRLNEKLFF. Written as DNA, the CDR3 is TGTGCCAGCAGCTTGGCCCCCCACCGGCTGAATGAAAAACTGTTTTTT.

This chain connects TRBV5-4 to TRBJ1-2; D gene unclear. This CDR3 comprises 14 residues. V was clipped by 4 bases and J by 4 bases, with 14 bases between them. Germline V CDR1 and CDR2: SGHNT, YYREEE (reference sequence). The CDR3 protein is CASSPTAESYGYTF. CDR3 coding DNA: TGTGCCAGCAGCCCAACGGCGGAGAGCTATGGCTACACCTTC.

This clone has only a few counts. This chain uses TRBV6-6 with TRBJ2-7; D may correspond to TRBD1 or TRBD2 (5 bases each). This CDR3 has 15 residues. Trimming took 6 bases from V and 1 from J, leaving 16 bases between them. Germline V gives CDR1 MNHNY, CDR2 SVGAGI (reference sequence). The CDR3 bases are TGTGCCAGCAGGCTCAGCCGGGACGGGTCCTACGAGCAGTACTTC. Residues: CASRLSRDGSYEQYF.

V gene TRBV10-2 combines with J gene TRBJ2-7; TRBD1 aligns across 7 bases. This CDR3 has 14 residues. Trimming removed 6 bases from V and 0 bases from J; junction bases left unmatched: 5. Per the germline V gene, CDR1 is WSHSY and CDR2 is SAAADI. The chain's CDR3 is CASRQGVDSYEQYF. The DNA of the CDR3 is TGCGCCAGCAGGCAGGGGGTGGACTCCTACGAGCAGTACTTC.

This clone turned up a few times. CDR3 amino acids: CASSKGPGTSPTDTQYF. The CDR3 bases are TGCGCCAGCAGCAAAGGACCCGGGACTAGCCCCACAGATACGCAGTATTTT. J is TRBJ2-3 and V is TRBV4-3, with 9 nucleotides matching TRBD2. V lost 5 bases, J lost 2 bases, and 11 bases stayed unmatched. This CDR3 contains 17 residues. CDR1 is LGHNA and CDR2 is YSLEER in the germline V gene.

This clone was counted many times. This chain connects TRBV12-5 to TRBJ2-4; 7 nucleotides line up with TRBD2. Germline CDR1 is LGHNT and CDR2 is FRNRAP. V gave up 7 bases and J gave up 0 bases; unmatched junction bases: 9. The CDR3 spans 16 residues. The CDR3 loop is CASAPGGGVAKNIQYF. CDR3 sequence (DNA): TGTGCTAGTGCCCCCGGGGGAGGGGTAGCCAAAAACATTCAGTACTTC.

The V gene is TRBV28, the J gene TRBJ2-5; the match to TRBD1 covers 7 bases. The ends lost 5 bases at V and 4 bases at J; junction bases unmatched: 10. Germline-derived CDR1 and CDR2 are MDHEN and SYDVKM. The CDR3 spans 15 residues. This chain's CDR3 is CASSDGQAGRETQYF. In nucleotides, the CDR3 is TGTGCCAGCAGTGATGGACAGGCTGGTCGAGAGACCCAGTACTTC. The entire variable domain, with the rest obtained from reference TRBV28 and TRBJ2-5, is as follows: DVKVTQSSRYLVKRTGEKVFLECVQDMDHENMFWYRQDPGLGLRLIYFSYDVKMKEKGDIPEGYSVSREKKERFSLILESASTNQTSMYLCASSDGQAGRETQYFGPGTRLLVL.

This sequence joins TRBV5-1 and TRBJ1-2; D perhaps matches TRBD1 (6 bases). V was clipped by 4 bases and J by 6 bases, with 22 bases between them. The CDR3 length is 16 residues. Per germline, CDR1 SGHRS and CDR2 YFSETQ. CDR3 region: CASSTGIGQLLDGYTF. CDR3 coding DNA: TGCGCCAGCAGCACGGGAATAGGACAGTTGTTGGATGGCTACACCTTC.